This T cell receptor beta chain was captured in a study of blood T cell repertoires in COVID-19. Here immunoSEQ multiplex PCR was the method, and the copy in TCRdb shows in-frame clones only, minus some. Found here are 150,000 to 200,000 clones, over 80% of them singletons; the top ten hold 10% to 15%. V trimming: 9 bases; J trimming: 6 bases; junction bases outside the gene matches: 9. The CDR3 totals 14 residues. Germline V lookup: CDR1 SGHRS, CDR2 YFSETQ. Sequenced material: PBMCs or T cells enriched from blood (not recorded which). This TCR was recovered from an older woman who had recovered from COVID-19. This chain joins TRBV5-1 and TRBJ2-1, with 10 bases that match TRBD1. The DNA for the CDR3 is TGCGCCACCACAATCGGGACAGGGGCCAATGAGCAGTTCTTC. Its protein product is CATTIGTGANEQFF.